This T cell receptor (beta chain) is from a study of metastatic and nonmetastatic thyroid tumors. TCRdb re-called the PCR reads through MiXCR. The sample has some 60,000 clones; roughly 30% are singletons. Trimming removed 5 bases from V and 5 bases from J; junction bases left unmatched: 5. In germline, CDR1 is SGHNT, CDR2 YENEEA. This CDR3 region has 13 residues. This clone was counted a single time. Each patient went into thyroid surgery without having received any treatment. Sequenced: blood. This receptor was identified in a female donor with papillary thyroid cancer or a benign thyroid nodule (not recorded which). Some clones in this sample may be carry-over from other donors' samples. This rearrangement joins TRBV11-3 to TRBJ1-1, with 7 nucleotides matching TRBD1. For the CDR3, the DNA is TGTGCCAGCAGCCTCCACAGGGGTACTGAAGCTTTCTTT. Translating gives CASSLHRGTEAFF.